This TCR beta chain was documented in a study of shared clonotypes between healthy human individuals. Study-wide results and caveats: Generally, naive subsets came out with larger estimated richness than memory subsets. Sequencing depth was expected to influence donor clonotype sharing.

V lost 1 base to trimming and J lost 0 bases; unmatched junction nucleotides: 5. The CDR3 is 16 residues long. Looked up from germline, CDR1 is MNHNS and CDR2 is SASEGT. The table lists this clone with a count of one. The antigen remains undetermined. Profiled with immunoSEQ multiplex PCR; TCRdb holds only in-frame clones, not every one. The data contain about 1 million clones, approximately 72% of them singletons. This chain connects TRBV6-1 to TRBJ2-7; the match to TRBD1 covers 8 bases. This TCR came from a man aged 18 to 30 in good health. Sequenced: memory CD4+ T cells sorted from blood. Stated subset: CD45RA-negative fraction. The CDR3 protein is CASSEVGTGLSYEQYF. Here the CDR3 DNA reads TGTGCCAGCAGTGAAGTAGGGACAGGCCTCTCCTACGAGCAGTACTTC.